The 30 T cell receptor beta chains presented below share a single source sample, sequenced in a study of blood T cell repertoires in COVID-19. Profiling relied on immunoSEQ multiplex PCR, and the TCRdb table lists in-frame clones only, not all of them. The table records a few hundred thousand clones, 80% to 90% of them present only once. The specimen was PBMCs or T cells enriched from blood (not recorded which). These receptors came from a man in his late teens or twenties who had recovered from COVID-19.

CDR3 in amino acids: CASSVSSTEAFF. The CDR3 DNA reads TGTGCCAGCAGCGTCTCGAGCACTGAAGCTTTCTTT. The V call is TRBV28, the J call TRBJ1-1; D gene uncertain. This CDR3 is built from 12 residues. Germline V gene lookup returns CDR1 MDHEN and CDR2 SYDVKM. The V end was cut by 6 bases, the J end by 4 bases, with 9 bases between.

This chain connects TRBV18 to TRBJ2-1, with a tentative D call TRBD1 (5 bases). This CDR3 has 13 amino acids. Looked up from germline, CDR1 is KGHSH and CDR2 is LQKENI. Trimming cost V 3 bases and J 6 bases, with 9 bases left between them. CDR3 sequence reads: CASSPVTVNEQFF. CDR3 bases: TGTGCCAGCTCACCCGTGACAGTCAATGAGCAGTTCTTC.

The rearrangement joins TRBV5-1 to TRBJ2-7; possibly TRBD2 for D (5 bases). The CDR3 is made up of 15 amino acids. Germline CDR1 SGHRS, CDR2 YFSETQ. Trimming took 1 base from V and 5 from J, leaving 16 bases between them. The CDR3 reads CASSLWAAEGNEQYF. The CDR3 DNA reads TGCGCCAGCAGCTTGTGGGCAGCCGAGGGAAACGAGCAGTACTTC. Based on the CDR3 plus reference TRBV5-1 and TRBJ2-7, the full variable domain is KAGVTQTPRYLIKTRGQQVTLSCSPISGHRSVSWYQQTPGQGLQFLFEYFSETQRNKGNFPGRFSGRQFSNSRSEMNVSTLELGDSALYLCASSLWAAEGNEQYFGPGTRLTVT.

The chain's CDR3 is CASSLAETVNEKLFF. CDR3 bases: TGTGCCAGCAGCTTAGCGGAGACAGTTAATGAAAAACTGTTTTTT. V is TRBV7-9 and J is TRBJ1-4, with a tentative D call TRBD1 (5 bases). V was clipped by 0 bases and J by 4 bases, with 9 bases between them. The CDR3 runs 15 residues. The germline V gene has CDR1 SEHNR and CDR2 FQNEAQ (reference sequence).

In this sample, this clone turned up once. This sequence joins TRBV18 and TRBJ1-1; weak D call: TRBD1 (6 bases). Trimming cost V 3 bases and J 1 base, with 6 bases left between them. Germline V gives CDR1 KGHSH, CDR2 LQKENI. This CDR3 contains 13 residues. The CDR3 region has the DNA TGTGCCAGCTCACCGACAGGGAACACTGAAGCTTTCTTT. It yields the protein CASSPTGNTEAFF.

In this sample, this clone turned up once. The chain has TRBV18 and TRBJ2-1; no firm D call. CDR1 is KGHSH, CDR2 LQKENI, per germline. V dropped 1 base and J dropped 6 bases, with 13 bases sitting between them. This CDR3 is 15 amino acids long. CDR3 nucleotides: TGTGCCAGCTCACCACGTGCAATAGAAAGCAATGAGCAGTTCTTC. This translates into CASSPRAIESNEQFF.

The V call is TRBV2, the J call TRBJ2-7; 7 positions agree with TRBD1. V lost 1 base and J lost 13; bases outside the gene matches: 4. Per germline, CDR1 SNHLY and CDR2 FYNNEI. The CDR3 is 11 amino acids. The CDR3 spells CASSEGGQSYF. CDR3 DNA: TGTGCCAGCAGTGAAGGGGGACAGAGCTACTTC.

This chain connects TRBV11-3 to TRBJ2-1; D is possibly TRBD1 (6 bases). The V gene's germline CDR1 is SGHNT and CDR2 YENEEA. Trimming took 1 base from V and 5 from J, leaving 15 bases between them. The CDR3 is made up of 16 amino acids. The DNA for the CDR3 is TGTGCCAGCAGCTTAGGGGTGGGGACACACGACAATGAGCAGTTCTTC. Amino acid sequence: CASSLGVGTHDNEQFF.

V usage is TRBV18 and J usage is TRBJ1-6; D gene ambiguous. Per germline, CDR1 KGHSH and CDR2 LQKENI. The V and J ends lost 2 bases and 10 bases respectively, with 9 bases between them. There are 13 residues in the CDR3. CDR3 in DNA: TGTGCCAGCTCACCAAGTATCCAGTCACCCCTCCACTTT. It specifies CASSPSIQSPLHF.

The rearrangement joins TRBV27 to TRBJ2-7; no reliable D call. The V end was cut by 2 bases, the J end by 3 bases, with 11 bases between. CDR1 and CDR2 (germline): MNHEY, SMNVEV (reference sequence). This CDR3 is 14 amino acids long. CDR3 sequence: CASSLGRSLYEQYF. In DNA, the CDR3 is TGTGCCAGCAGTTTAGGCAGGTCCCTCTACGAGCAGTACTTC.

V usage is TRBV19 and J usage is TRBJ1-5; 10 nucleotides agree with TRBD1. Unmatched junction bases numbered 11, after V lost 3 bases and J lost 6 bases. The germline gives CDR1 LNHDA, CDR2 SQIVND (reference sequence). CDR3 length: 17 amino acids. CDR3 DNA: TGTGCCAGTAGTATCCGGACAGGGGGTAATAACGCTCAGCCCCAGCATTTT. Residues: CASSIRTGGNNAQPQHF.

The chain employs TRBV2 and TRBJ1-4; D is perhaps TRBD1 (5 bases). Deletions cut 6 bases from V and 7 bases from J, with 15 bases between. Germline CDR1 and CDR2: SNHLY and FYNNEI. The CDR3 extends over 14 amino acids. CDR3 region: CASRGGTGVEKLFF. The CDR3 nucleotides read TGTGCCAGCAGGGGGGGTACAGGAGTTGAAAAACTGTTTTTT.

The chain uses TRBV21-1 and TRBJ2-7; the table's D call, TRBD2, has no DNA check behind it. TRBV21-1 constitutes a pseudogene. The CDR3 totals 12 residues. The CDR3 DNA follows: TGTGCCGGGGGGTGGCTTTCCTACGAGCAGTACTTC. Translation: CAGGWLSYEQYF.

The chain has TRBV3-1 (or the pseudogene TRBV3-2) and TRBJ1-5; 8 nucleotides line up with TRBD1. Germline CDR1 LGHDT, CDR2 YNNKEL (reference sequence). There are 14 residues in the CDR3. V gave up 4 bases and J gave up 7 bases; unmatched junction bases: 6. CDR3 region: CASSLRQGNQPQHF. The CDR3 nucleotides read TGTGCCAGCAGCCTCCGACAGGGGAACCAGCCCCAGCATTTT.

This chain links TRBV2 with TRBJ2-5, with 7 positions matching TRBD2. CDR3 size: 15 residues. The V and J ends lost 3 bases and 0 bases, in that order; junction bases with no gene match: 4. Per germline, CDR1 SNHLY and CDR2 FYNNEI. The CDR3 nucleotides are TGTGCCAGCAGTGAGAGGAGCGGGAACCAAGAGACCCAGTACTTC. Protein sequence: CASSERSGNQETQYF.

The chain carries TRBV11-3 and TRBJ2-5; TRBD2 matches 11 bases. The CDR3 has 17 residues. In germline, CDR1 is SGHNT, CDR2 YENEEA. The V segment lost 6 bases and the J segment 5 bases; nucleotides outside the gene matches: 14. The CDR3 region is CASRPTGTSGNGETQYF. CDR3 sequence (DNA): TGTGCCAGCAGACCAACCGGGACTAGCGGCAATGGGGAGACCCAGTACTTC.

The chain is built from TRBV4-3 and TRBJ2-7, with D tentatively TRBD1 (6 bases). Germline CDR1 reads LGHNA; CDR2 reads YSLEER. CDR3 length: 14 amino acids. Trimming stripped 0 bases from V and 5 bases from J, with 11 bases between. The CDR3 DNA is TGCGCCAGCAGCCAAGAACAGGGACGGGACGAGCAGTACTTC. It specifies CASSQEQGRDEQYF.

This chain joins TRBV13 and TRBJ1-1; D remains unclear. V lost 5 bases to trimming and J lost 7 bases, with 8 bases between them. The CDR3 spans 11 residues. In germline, CDR1 is PRHDT, CDR2 FYEKMQ (reference sequence). In DNA, the CDR3 is TGTGCCAGCAGCCTATCGGTTGAAGCTTTCTTT. Its translation is CASSLSVEAFF.

This clone showed up just once. The DNA for the CDR3 is TGTGCCAGCAGCTTCGCAGGGAAAAAACAAGAGACCCAGTACTTC. Translation gives CASSFAGKKQETQYF. This chain joins TRBV7-6 and TRBJ2-5, with D tentatively TRBD1 (5 bases). V lost 3 bases and J 2 bases, leaving 13 bases between the germline ends. The CDR3 is 15 amino acids. Looked up from germline, CDR1 is SGHVS and CDR2 is FNYEAQ.

In its sample, this clone was seen a few times. V and J are TRBV2 and TRBJ2-1; weak D call: TRBD2 (6 bases). The V gene lost 7 bases and the J gene lost 6 bases, with 22 bases spanning the gap. Germline assignment: CDR1 SNHLY and CDR2 FYNNEI. The CDR3 is 16 amino acids. The CDR3 region is CASTPPAASALNEQFF. The CDR3 DNA reads as TGTGCCAGCACCCCACCGGCGGCTAGCGCCCTCAATGAGCAGTTCTTC.

The genes are TRBV5-1 and TRBJ2-1; 11 bases map to TRBD2. The CDR3 contains 16 residues. V was pared by 0 bases and J by 7 bases, with 6 bases of the junction left unmatched. Per the germline V gene, CDR1 is SGHRS and CDR2 is YFSETQ. The DNA of the CDR3 is TGCGCCAGCAGCTTGGGGGCTAGCGGGAGGACGAATGAGCAGTTCTTC. It encodes CASSLGASGRTNEQFF.

This clone was detected once. The chain employs TRBV25-1 and TRBJ1-1, with 10 bases identical to TRBD1. V trimming: 2 bases; J trimming: 5 bases; junction bases outside the gene matches: 5. The CDR3 runs to 15 residues. The germline V gene encodes CDR1 MGHDK and CDR2 SYGVNS. In DNA form, the CDR3 reads TGTGCCAGCAGTGAAAGACAGGGGGCGCGAACTGAAGCTTTCTTT. It translates to CASSERQGARTEAFF.

The chain employs TRBV30 and TRBJ1-6; D call uncertain. The CDR3 extends over 16 amino acids. Germline CDR1 is GTSNPN and CDR2 is SVGIG (reference sequence). Trimming removed 3 bases from V and 8 bases from J, with 20 bases in between. CDR3 sequence reads: CAWSPRRGDSDSPLHF. The CDR3 bases are TGTGCCTGGAGCCCCCGCCGGGGAGACTCGGATTCACCCCTCCACTTT.

The rearrangement uses TRBV10-3 and TRBJ1-2, with a tentative D call TRBD1 (6 bases). V was clipped by 3 bases and J by 8 bases, with 22 bases between them. CDR1 and CDR2 from the germline V gene are ENHRY and SYGVKD. This CDR3 is built from 16 residues. The CDR3 region is CAISESAGATVWGYTF. The CDR3 DNA reads TGTGCCATCAGTGAATCAGCAGGGGCCACCGTCTGGGGCTACACCTTC.

The chain couples TRBV27 to TRBJ2-7; 11 bases map to TRBD2. The CDR3 runs 13 residues. V shed 6 bases and J 2 bases; nucleotides not matched to a gene: 0. Germline values: CDR1 MNHEY, CDR2 SMNVEV (reference sequence). CDR3 in amino acids: CASRLAGAYEQYF. CDR3 in DNA: TGTGCCAGCAGACTAGCGGGAGCCTACGAGCAGTACTTC.

This chain uses TRBV19 with TRBJ2-6; 8 nucleotides match TRBD1. Germline V CDR1 and CDR2: LNHDA, SQIVND (reference sequence). After removal of 5 bases from V and 0 bases from J, the junction contained 6 bases not matched to a gene. The CDR3 has 17 amino acids. CDR3 coding DNA: TGTGCCAGTAGTCTCGGACAGGGACACTCTGGGGCCAACGTCCTGACTTTC. Residues: CASSLGQGHSGANVLTF.

The chain is built from TRBV2 and TRBJ2-5; D might be TRBD1 (6 bases). Per the germline V gene, CDR1 is SNHLY and CDR2 is FYNNEI. Trimming pared 8 bases from V and 6 bases from J, leaving 13 bases between. The CDR3 consists of 12 residues. In nucleotides, the CDR3 is TGTGCCAGCGGATGGACAGAGCAGACCCAGTACTTC. Amino acid sequence: CASGWTEQTQYF. The full variable domain, its missing parts supplied by reference TRBV2 and TRBJ2-5, is EPEVTQTPSHQVTQMGQEVILRCVPISNHLYFYWYRQILGQKVEFLVSFYNNEISEKSEIFDDQFSVERPDGSNFTLKIRSTKLEDSAMYFCASGWTEQTQYFGPGTRLLVL.

The V and J genes are TRBV12-3 or TRBV12-4 and TRBJ1-2; TRBD1 agrees at 8 bases. With 4 bases clipped from V and 5 bases from J, the junction kept 3 bases outside the gene matches. The CDR3 totals 13 residues. The CDR3 coding sequence is TGTGCCAGCAGTTCGGGACAGGAGTATGGCTACACCTTC. It yields the protein CASSSGQEYGYTF.

The J gene is TRBJ2-5, the V gene TRBV5-6, with no clear D. This CDR3 comprises 15 residues. Germline V lookup: CDR1 SGHDT, CDR2 YYEEEE. The V end was cut by 2 bases, the J end by 4 bases, with 15 bases between. CDR3 sequence: CASSFSDQDRETQYF. CDR3 in DNA: TGTGCCAGCAGCTTCAGCGACCAAGATAGAGAGACCCAGTACTTC.

The chain joins TRBV4-3 to TRBJ2-7; D remains unclear. This CDR3 has 14 amino acids. Germline CDR1 is LGHNA and CDR2 is YSLEER. The V and J ends lost 10 bases and 3 bases respectively, with 19 bases between them. The chain's CDR3 is CANRDSKLHYEQYF. The CDR3 DNA reads as TGCGCCAACAGAGACTCTAAATTACACTACGAGCAGTACTTC.